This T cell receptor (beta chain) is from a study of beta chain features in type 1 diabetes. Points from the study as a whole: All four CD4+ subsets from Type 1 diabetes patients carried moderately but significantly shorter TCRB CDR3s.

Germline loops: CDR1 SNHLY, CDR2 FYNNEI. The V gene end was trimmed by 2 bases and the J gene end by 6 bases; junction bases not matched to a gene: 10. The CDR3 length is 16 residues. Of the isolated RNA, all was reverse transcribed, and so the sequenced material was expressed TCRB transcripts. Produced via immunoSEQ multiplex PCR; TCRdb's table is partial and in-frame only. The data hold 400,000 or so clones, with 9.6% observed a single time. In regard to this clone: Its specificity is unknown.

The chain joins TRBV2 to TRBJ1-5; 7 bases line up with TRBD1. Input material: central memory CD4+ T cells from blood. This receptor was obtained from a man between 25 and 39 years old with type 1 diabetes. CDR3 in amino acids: CASSEREGAYSQPQHF. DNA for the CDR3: TGTGCCAGCAGTGAAAGGGAGGGGGCCTATAGTCAGCCCCAGCATTTT.